Listed below are T cell receptor beta chains from one sample, sequenced in a study of OX40 agonist ivuxolimab in advanced cancers. Sequencing was performed with immunoSEQ multiplex PCR; in TCRdb, only in-frame clones are kept and a portion is missing. The sample records 70,000 to 100,000 clones, 89% being singletons. Sequenced here: CD4+ or CD8+ T cells sorted from blood, sampled in a trial of the OX40 agonist ivuxolimab. The source of these receptors is an adult with an advanced solid tumor such as melanoma, head and neck, liver or kidney cancer. CDR3s include the opening cysteine and the closing phenylalanine or tryptophan. D genes are given only for firm matches. Expanded clones are given a class, and other clones once, few, many or no size at all.

v_gene	j_gene	abundance	d_gene	CDR3aa	CDR3nt
TRBV27	TRBJ2-3	NA	TRBD2	CASKIAGASDTQYF	TGTGCCAGCAAAATAGCGGGAGCCTCAGATACGCAGTATTTT
TRBV27	TRBJ2-7	NA	TRBD1	CASSLPPGQGYEQYF	TGTGCCAGCAGCTTACCCCCCGGACAGGGGTACGAGCAGTACTTC
TRBV10-3	TRBJ2-5	NA	NA	CAIRYREGETQYF	TGTGCCATCAGGTACAGGGAGGGGGAGACCCAGTACTTC
TRBV7-2	TRBJ2-7	NA	NA	CASSLGVGSAYEQYF	TGTGCCAGCAGCTTAGGGGTAGGGTCGGCCTACGAGCAGTACTTC
TRBV6-5	TRBJ2-7	NA	NA	CASTDSVAREQYF	TGTGCCAGCACCGACAGCGTTGCTCGCGAGCAGTACTTC
TRBV23-1	TRBJ1-5	NA	NA	CASSQSRGESHNQPQHF	TGCGCCAGCAGTCAATCGAGGGGGGAAAGTCACAATCAGCCCCAGCATTTT
TRBV5-1	TRBJ1-1	NA	NA	CASSMGTPNTEAFF	TGCGCCAGCAGCATGGGGACACCGAACACTGAAGCTTTCTTT
TRBV15	TRBJ1-3	NA	NA	CATSRDPGAGNTIYF	TGTGCCACCAGCAGAGATCCGGGGGCTGGAAACACCATATATTTT
TRBV6-6	TRBJ1-5	once	NA	CASRARDGNQPQHF	TGTGCCAGCAGAGCCAGGGATGGCAATCAGCCCCAGCATTTT
TRBV30	TRBJ2-6	NA	NA	CAWSTFAGANVLTF	TGTGCCTGGAGTACCTTCGCTGGGGCCAACGTCCTGACTTTC
TRBV4-3	TRBJ2-7	once	TRBD1	CASSQADRGSYEQYF	TGCGCCAGCAGCCAAGCTGACAGGGGGTCGTACGAGCAGTACTTC
TRBV5-1	TRBJ1-2	NA	NA	CASSSGPANYGYTF	TGCGCCAGCAGCTCGGGCCCAGCAAACTATGGCTACACCTTC
TRBV30	TRBJ1-3	NA	TRBD1	CAWSVQGVAGNTIYF	TGTGCCTGGAGTGTCCAGGGGGTGGCTGGAAACACCATATATTTT
TRBV18	TRBJ1-5	NA	NA	CASSPGVDQPQHF	TGTGCCAGCTCACCAGGAGTGGATCAGCCCCAGCATTTT
TRBV4-1	TRBJ2-7	NA	NA	CASSQDGGGRGISEQYF	TGCGCCAGCAGCCAAGATGGTGGTGGCAGGGGCATCTCCGAGCAGTACTTC
TRBV11-2	TRBJ1-1	NA	NA	CASSREGSMNTEAFF	TGTGCCAGCAGTCGAGAGGGATCCATGAACACTGAAGCTTTCTTT
TRBV11-2	TRBJ2-1	once	TRBD1	CASSSPHRGRTGGLNEQFF	TGTGCCAGCAGCTCACCTCACCGGGGGAGGACAGGGGGGCTCAATGAGCAGTTCTTC
TRBV7-9	TRBJ2-1	NA	NA	CASSFHGPRNEQFF	TGTGCCAGCAGCTTCCACGGGCCGCGGAATGAGCAGTTCTTC
TRBV5-1	TRBJ2-5	NA	TRBD1	CASSHPDRVGETQYF	TGCGCCAGCAGCCACCCGGACAGGGTGGGAGAGACCCAGTACTTC
TRBV19	TRBJ2-7	NA	NA	CASSILGRDNGQYF	TGTGCCAGTAGTATCCTCGGCAGGGACAATGGGCAGTACTTC
TRBV25-1	TRBJ2-1	once	NA	CASSGLRPRDNEQFF	TGTGCCAGCAGTGGATTAAGACCGCGAGACAATGAGCAGTTCTTC
TRBV25-1	TRBJ2-5	NA	TRBD2	CASSPIAGGPGETQYF	TGTGCCAGCAGTCCAATAGCGGGAGGGCCGGGGGAGACCCAGTACTTC
TRBV27	TRBJ2-7	NA	TRBD1	CASSPRDRGISGISYEQYF	TGTGCCAGCAGCCCCCGGGACAGGGGGATTAGCGGGATATCCTACGAGCAGTACTTC
TRBV7-9	TRBJ2-3	NA	TRBD2	CASSLDPGLAGIGDTQYF	TGTGCCAGCAGCTTAGACCCCGGACTAGCGGGAATTGGAGATACGCAGTATTTT
TRBV6-5	TRBJ2-7	NA	NA	CASSSGGAEGREQYF	TGTGCCAGCAGTTCAGGAGGGGCGGAAGGAAGGGAGCAGTACTTC
TRBV5-4	TRBJ2-1	NA	TRBD2	CASSIFSGRAYNEQFF	TGTGCCAGCAGTATATTTAGCGGGAGGGCCTACAATGAGCAGTTCTTC
TRBV7-2	TRBJ2-2	NA	TRBD2	CASSPPSGRGELFF	TGTGCCAGCAGCCCACCTAGCGGGAGGGGGGAGCTGTTTTTT
TRBV7-8	TRBJ2-2	NA	NA	CASSLVRGSTGELFF	TGTGCCAGCAGCTTAGTCCGGGGGTCCACCGGGGAGCTGTTTTTT
TRBV7-6	TRBJ2-5	NA	NA	CASSSNILLQETQYF	TGTGCCAGCAGCTCAAATATACTCCTCCAAGAGACCCAGTACTTC
TRBV12-5	TRBJ1-2	NA	NA	CASGEGWFNYGYTF	TGTGCTAGTGGGGAAGGGTGGTTTAACTATGGCTACACCTTC
TRBV30	TRBJ1-5	NA	TRBD1	CAWSAFLGQGGYQPQHF	TGTGCCTGGAGTGCATTCCTAGGACAGGGAGGATATCAGCCCCAGCATTTT
TRBV19	TRBJ2-7	NA	NA	CASSRETGTPRPEQYF	TGTGCCAGTAGTAGAGAGACCGGGACCCCACGTCCCGAGCAGTACTTC
TRBV19	TRBJ1-1	few	TRBD1	CASSEGTGVDTEAFF	TGTGCCAGTAGTGAAGGGACAGGGGTGGACACTGAAGCTTTCTTT
TRBV7-8	TRBJ1-4	NA	NA	CASSLGRAVGEKLFF	TGTGCCAGCAGCTTAGGTAGAGCCGTTGGGGAAAAACTGTTTTTT
TRBV27	TRBJ2-7	NA	TRBD1	CASRRTGGGEQYF	TGTGCCAGCAGAAGGACAGGGGGCGGCGAGCAGTACTTC
TRBV5-1	TRBJ2-5	NA	TRBD1	CASSWDRGFGETQYF	TGCGCCAGCAGCTGGGACAGGGGGTTTGGGGAGACCCAGTACTTC
TRBV15	TRBJ2-3	NA	TRBD1	CALRAGQGADTQYF	TGTGCCCTCAGGGCGGGACAGGGAGCAGATACGCAGTATTTT
TRBV7-6	TRBJ1-3	NA	TRBD1	CASSRTGTGPGNTIYF	TGTGCCAGCAGCCGCACCGGGACAGGACCTGGAAACACCATATATTTT
TRBV19	TRBJ2-5	NA	NA	CASSRETQETQYF	TGTGCCAGTAGTCGGGAGACGCAAGAGACCCAGTACTTC
TRBV15	TRBJ2-1	NA	TRBD2	CATSVLAGAYNEQFF	TGTGCCACCTCTGTACTAGCGGGAGCCTACAATGAGCAGTTCTTC
TRBV5-4	TRBJ2-2	NA	NA	CASSLVGWSTGELFF	TGTGCCAGCAGCTTGGTAGGTTGGAGCACCGGGGAGCTGTTTTTT
TRBV18	TRBJ1-4	NA	NA	CASSQVSGENEKLFF	TGTGCCAGCTCCCAGGTATCAGGTGAAAATGAAAAACTGTTTTTT
TRBV5-1	TRBJ2-2	NA	TRBD2	CASSPKAGVGGELFF	TGCGCCAGCAGCCCCAAAGCGGGAGTGGGCGGGGAGCTGTTTTTT
TRBV6-5	TRBJ2-2	NA	TRBD1	CASKGQGNTGELFF	TGTGCCAGCAAAGGACAGGGTAACACCGGGGAGCTGTTTTTT
TRBV5-1	TRBJ2-3	NA	NA	CASGAYPTDTQYF	TGCGCCAGCGGAGCTTACCCCACAGATACGCAGTATTTT
TRBV11-2	TRBJ1-4	NA	NA	CAIRWQGQKLFF	TGTGCTATAAGATGGCAGGGGCAAAAACTGTTTTTT
TRBV7-8	TRBJ2-6	NA	TRBD2	CASSRGLAGGLGANVLTF	TGTGCCAGCAGCAGAGGACTAGCGGGAGGGCTTGGGGCCAACGTCCTGACTTTC
TRBV6-5	TRBJ2-7	NA	TRBD1	CASSLSDRGSYEQYF	TGTGCCAGCAGTTTGAGCGACAGGGGATCCTACGAGCAGTACTTC
TRBV6-5	TRBJ2-7	NA	NA	CASSYSGEQYF	TGTGCCAGCAGTTACTCAGGCGAGCAGTACTTC
TRBV7-6	TRBJ2-1	NA	TRBD2	CASSLETSGSSYNEQFF	TGTGCCAGCAGCTTAGAAACTAGCGGGAGTTCCTACAATGAGCAGTTCTTC
TRBV19	TRBJ2-1	NA	NA	CASSIDRGYNEQFF	TGTGCCAGTAGTATAGATCGAGGGTACAATGAGCAGTTCTTC
TRBV9	TRBJ1-2	NA	NA	CASSAGSYNYGYTF	TGTGCCAGCAGCGCCGGGAGCTATAACTATGGCTACACCTTC
TRBV18	TRBJ2-7	NA	TRBD2	CASSPPGLALYEQYF	TGTGCCAGCTCACCACCGGGACTAGCGCTATACGAGCAGTACTTC
TRBV19	TRBJ2-3	NA	TRBD1	CASTKGQGEDTQYF	TGTGCCAGTACCAAGGGACAGGGTGAAGATACGCAGTATTTT
TRBV7-9	TRBJ2-6	NA	TRBD1	CASSVTGAGANVLTF	TGTGCCAGCAGCGTAACAGGGGCTGGGGCCAACGTCCTGACTTTC